These 22 T cell receptor beta chains share one sample of origin, sequenced in a study of T-cell reconstitution after alpha-beta-depleted transplantation in children. The TCRbeta library incorporated unique molecular identifiers. Each CDR3 protein gets one entry after TCRdb re-called the PCR reads with MiXCR. The sample shows about half a million distinct CDR3 sequences, around 13% of them seen only once. Material: PBMCs from the stem cell graft donor, obtained from the stem cell graft. These receptors were collected from a human donor who donated a stem cell graft to a child with combined immunodeficiency.

This clonotype appeared a few times. The chain has TRBV6-1 and TRBJ1-1; TRBD1 might be the D (6 bases). The CDR3 consists of 14 residues. Germline assignment: CDR1 MNHNS and CDR2 SASEGT. Trimming shortened V by 4 bases and J by 4 bases, and 13 bases separated the two germline ends. CDR3 in amino acids: CASSANRETTEAFF. CDR3 DNA: TGTGCCAGCAGTGCTAACAGGGAGACCACTGAAGCTTTCTTT.

This clonotype occurred many times. The CDR3 sequence is CASSPARGRSYNEQFF. CDR3 coding DNA: TGTGCCAGCAGCCCCGCCCGGGGGCGGTCGTACAATGAGCAGTTCTTC. The chain carries TRBV7-9 and TRBJ2-1; D may be TRBD1 or TRBD2 (6 bases each). V lost 5 bases and J lost 4, with 18 bases in between. The CDR3 is 16 amino acids. In germline, CDR1 is SEHNR, CDR2 FQNEAQ (reference sequence).

The table lists this clonotype with many counts. The V and J genes are TRBV4-3 and TRBJ2-5; possible D gene TRBD1, 5 bases. The CDR3 spans 15 residues. In germline, CDR1 is LGHNA, CDR2 YSLEER. V gave up 4 bases and J gave up 4 bases, with 16 bases separating them. The CDR3 loop reads CASSLGLAGRETQYF. In nucleotides, the CDR3 is TGCGCCAGCAGCCTAGGATTGGCAGGGCGAGAGACCCAGTACTTC.

This clonotype occurred many times. The chain links TRBV25-1 to TRBJ2-3; 8 nucleotides match TRBD1. The germline CDR1 and CDR2 sequences are MGHDK and SYGVNS. Trimming cost V 6 bases and J 3 bases; bases outside gene matches: 8. The CDR3 contains 15 residues. This CDR3 reads CASSPRGQVTDTQYF. The CDR3 DNA reads TGTGCCAGCAGCCCGAGGGGACAGGTTACAGATACGCAGTATTTT.

This clonotype was detected many times. CDR3 sequence (DNA): TGTGCCAGCAGTTTCAGCGGTACCTCCTACGAGCAGTACTTC. Translation gives CASSFSGTSYEQYF. V is TRBV12-3 or TRBV12-4 and J is TRBJ2-7, with D possibly TRBD2 on 5 matching bases. This CDR3 spans 14 amino acids. V was cut by 3 bases and J by 0 bases, with 9 bases left in between.

This clonotype was recorded a few times. The rearrangement uses TRBV20-1 and TRBJ2-7; D remains unclear. This CDR3 region has 10 residues. Trimming removed 7 bases at V and 3 bases at J, with 7 bases between. Germline CDR1 DFQATT, CDR2 SNEGSKA (reference sequence). The CDR3 loop reads CSGGSYEQYF. CDR3 nucleotide sequence: TGCAGTGGGGGTAGCTACGAGCAGTACTTC.

This clonotype has at least ten counts. V gene TRBV4-1 combines with J gene TRBJ2-7; D is possibly TRBD2 (5 bases). CDR1 MGHRA and CDR2 YSYEKL come from the germline V gene. V gave up 1 base and J gave up 2 bases, with 12 bases separating them. CDR3 length: 15 amino acids. CDR3 bases: TGCGCCAGCAGCCAAGGGGAAACCGGGGCCTACGAGCAGTACTTC. Amino acids: CASSQGETGAYEQYF.

This clonotype was seen a handful of times. This sequence joins TRBV12-3 or TRBV12-4 and TRBJ2-1, with D maybe TRBD1 (5 bases). V was pared by 1 base and J by 5 bases, with 9 bases between. The CDR3 has 14 residues. CDR3 sequence (DNA): TGTGCCAGCAGTTTAGGGGGCTTTGACAATGAGCAGTTCTTC. Amino acid sequence: CASSLGGFDNEQFF.

This clonotype was detected ten times or more. V is TRBV5-1 and J is TRBJ2-5, with D hard to call. The CDR3 has 14 amino acids. The V and J ends lost 3 bases and 0 bases respectively, with 9 bases between them. The V gene's germline CDR1 is SGHRS and CDR2 YFSETQ. CDR3 in DNA: TGCGCCAGCAGCTCCTACAGCTACCAAGAGACCCAGTACTTC. This encodes CASSSYSYQETQYF.

This clonotype was observed at least ten times. V and J are TRBV12-3 or TRBV12-4 and TRBJ2-3; D not certain. The CDR3 has 17 amino acids. V lost 6 bases and J lost 0, with 19 bases in between. Here the CDR3 DNA reads TGTGCCAGCAGCTCCCTTAAACACCCCATTAGCACAGATACGCAGTATTTT. It encodes CASSSLKHPISTDTQYF.

In this sample, this clonotype turned up a few times. CDR3 DNA sequence: TGTGCCAGCAGTAGCTGGACAGCTCAAGAGACCCAGTACTTC. Translation: CASSSWTAQETQYF. The chain has TRBV12-3 or TRBV12-4 and TRBJ2-5; D is possibly TRBD1 (6 bases). V was trimmed by 5 bases and J by 2 bases, leaving 12 bases between them. The CDR3 length is 14 residues.

This clonotype came up many times. The chain recombines TRBV12-3 or TRBV12-4 with TRBJ2-7, with TRBD1 as a possible D gene (6 bases). V was shortened by 1 base and J by 5 bases, with 9 bases between the two germline ends. The CDR3 has 13 residues. CDR3: CASSLGRGNEQYF. The CDR3 DNA reads TGTGCCAGCAGTTTAGGCAGGGGAAACGAGCAGTACTTC.

V is TRBV12-3 or TRBV12-4 and J is TRBJ2-1; no clear D gene. This CDR3 region has 16 residues. Trimming cost V 10 bases and J 8 bases, with 27 bases left between them. CDR3 protein: CATKDGSYLVTYEQFF. The DNA of the CDR3 is TGTGCCACCAAGGATGGGTCGTATCTAGTGACCTATGAGCAGTTCTTC.

The chain recombines TRBV6-5 with TRBJ2-7; no firm D call. The germline CDR1 and CDR2 sequences are MNHEY and SVGAGI. The V and J ends lost 2 bases and 2 bases respectively, with 13 bases between them. The CDR3 has 15 amino acids. The CDR3: CASSYISYGTYEQYF. Written as DNA, the CDR3 is TGTGCCAGCAGTTACATTAGCTATGGCACCTACGAGCAGTACTTC.

The chain employs TRBV9 and TRBJ2-3, with D possibly TRBD2 on 5 matching bases. The CDR3 is made up of 16 amino acids. V lost 4 bases and J 5 bases, leaving 20 bases between the germline ends. Germline CDR1 SGDLS, CDR2 YYNGEE. The CDR3 coding sequence is TGTGCCAGCAGCTCGGTATCGGCTAGCTTAGGAGATACGCAGTATTTT. It specifies CASSSVSASLGDTQYF.

V is TRBV4-3 and J is TRBJ2-1, with no clear D. In germline, CDR1 is LGHNA, CDR2 YSLEER. Trimming took off 0 bases at V and 3 bases at J, with 12 bases between the two ends. The CDR3 spans 16 residues. The CDR3, as DNA: TGCGCCAGCAGCCAAGAAATTGACCGATACTACAATGAGCAGTTCTTC. Its protein product is CASSQEIDRYYNEQFF.

V and J are TRBV20-1 and TRBJ2-7; TRBD1 might be the D (6 bases). The CDR3 totals 13 residues. The germline CDR1 and CDR2 sequences are DFQATT and SNEGSKA (reference sequence). Trimming pared 0 bases from V and 6 bases from J, leaving 12 bases between. The chain's CDR3 is CSARDGGRVEQYF. Here the CDR3 DNA reads TGCAGTGCTAGAGATGGGGGCAGGGTCGAGCAGTACTTC.

This clonotype showed up many times. The chain couples TRBV3-1 to TRBJ2-1; TRBD1 or TRBD2 may be the D gene (5 bases each). CDR1 and CDR2 from the germline V gene are LGHDT and YNNKEL (reference sequence). Trimming took off 1 base at V and 0 bases at J, with 13 bases between the two ends. The CDR3 covers 17 residues. The CDR3 sequence: CASSQVRGRHSYNEQFF. CDR3 coding DNA: TGTGCCAGCAGCCAAGTTCGGGGACGACACTCCTACAATGAGCAGTTCTTC.

This clonotype was found once. The chain joins TRBV23-1 to TRBJ2-7, with TRBD1 matching 9 bases. TRBV23-1 carries the ORF label, with uncertain function. This CDR3 comprises 16 residues. J gave up 4 bases and V 3 bases, and 10 bases lay outside the gene matches. CDR3 nucleotide sequence: TGCGCCAGCAGTCAGGAGAACAGGGGGCGATTTTACGAGCAGTACTTC. It is translated as CASSQENRGRFYEQYF.

This clonotype was seen many times. The chain has TRBV7-3 and TRBJ2-2, with 12 bases identical to TRBD2. CDR3 length: 16 amino acids. The germline gives CDR1 SGHTA, CDR2 FQGTGA. V lost 5 bases and J lost 6; bases outside the gene matches: 7. CDR3 nucleotide sequence: TGTGCCAGCAGCCCGGGACTAGCGGGTCGGGCCGGGGAGCTGTTTTTT. This gives the protein CASSPGLAGRAGELFF.

The table lists this clonotype with a few counts. The chain links TRBV12-3 or TRBV12-4 to TRBJ2-1; D is perhaps TRBD2 (6 bases). CDR3 length: 14 residues. Deletions cut 6 bases from V and 15 bases from J, with 24 bases between. Here the CDR3 reads CASSPPPVAAYGFF. The CDR3 DNA follows: TGTGCCAGCAGCCCCCCACCCGTAGCGGCCTATGGGTTCTTC.

This clonotype was seen only a few times. This chain connects TRBV9 to TRBJ2-1, with 9 nucleotides matching TRBD2. The length of the CDR3 is 15 residues. The J segment lost 8 bases and the V segment lost 0 bases, leaving 6 bases of the junction unmatched. Per germline, CDR1 SGDLS and CDR2 YYNGEE. The CDR3 loop is CASSVEGGRVHEQFF. The CDR3 DNA follows: TGTGCCAGCAGCGTAGAGGGCGGGAGGGTGCATGAGCAGTTCTTC.